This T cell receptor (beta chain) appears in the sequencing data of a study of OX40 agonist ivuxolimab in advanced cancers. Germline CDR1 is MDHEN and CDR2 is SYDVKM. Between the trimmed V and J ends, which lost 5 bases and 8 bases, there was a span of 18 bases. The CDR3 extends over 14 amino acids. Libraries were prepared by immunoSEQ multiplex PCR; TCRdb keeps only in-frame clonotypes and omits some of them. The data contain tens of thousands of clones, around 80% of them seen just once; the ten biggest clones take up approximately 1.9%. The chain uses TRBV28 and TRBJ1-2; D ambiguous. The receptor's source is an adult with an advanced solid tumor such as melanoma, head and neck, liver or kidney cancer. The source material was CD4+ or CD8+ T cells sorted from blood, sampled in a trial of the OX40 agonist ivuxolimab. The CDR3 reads CASSPLEKAKGYTF. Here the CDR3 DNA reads TGTGCCAGCAGTCCCCTCGAGAAGGCTAAAGGCTACACCTTC.